The rows below give T cell receptor beta chains drawn from one sample of a study of T-cell memory formation after mild COVID-19. TCRdb ran MiXCR on the 5' RACE reads and lists one entry per CDR3 protein. The data hold around 110,000 distinct CDR3 sequences, with 15% to 20% observed a single time. Source material: PBMCs or a T cell subset sorted from them (not recorded which). Receptor source: an adult woman who had mild COVID-19 (a few samples of this study predate the infection). Cell type and time point are not known. The CDR3 runs from the conserved cysteine through the conserved F or W. A D gene is named only where the DNA matches it firmly. The size entry is marked missing in some rows and otherwise reads once, few, many or a size class.

TRBJ1-4	.	16	TRBV11-3	.	TGTGCCAGCAGCTTAGAAGAGACAGCAACTAATGAAAAACTGTTTTTT	CASSLEETATNEKLFF
TRBJ2-7	TRBD2	14	TRBV20-1	few	TGCAGTGCTAGAGGGACTAGAATCTCCTACGAGCAGTACTTC	CSARGTRISYEQYF
TRBJ2-3	TRBD2	17	TRBV4-1	few	TGCGCCAGCAGCCGATCCCTAACGGGGGGGATCACAGATACGCAGTATTTT	CASSRSLTGGITDTQYF
TRBJ2-3	TRBD2	15	TRBV11-2	few	TGTGCCAGCAGCCGAGCGGGGGGGCCTGGAGATACGCAGTATTTT	CASSRAGGPGDTQYF
TRBJ2-5	.	14	TRBV7-2	.	TGTGCCAGCAGCCCCTCGGGAGCCCTGGGGACCCAGTACTTC	CASSPSGALGTQYF
TRBJ2-5	TRBD2	17	TRBV4-1	.	TGCGCCAGCAGCCAAGTATCACTAGCGGGAGGTCAGGAGACCCAGTACTTC	CASSQVSLAGGQETQYF
TRBJ2-7	.	13	TRBV29-1	many	TGCAGCGTTGGCGGGTCCCGCCAACACGAGCAGTACTTC	CSVGGSRQHEQYF
TRBJ2-1	.	13	TRBV4-3	.	TGCGCCAGCAGCCAATTTAGGGGCAGCCACCAGTTCTTC	CASSQFRGSHQFF
TRBJ2-1	TRBD2	15	TRBV19	few	TGTGCCAGTAGCCTTAGCGGGAGGTGGAGCGATGAGCAGTTCTTC	CASSLSGRWSDEQFF
TRBJ2-7	TRBD2	12	TRBV24-1	.	TGTGCCACCAGGGGCCCCGGGGGGGAGCAGTACTTC	CATRGPGGEQYF
TRBJ1-1	TRBD1	15	TRBV5-1	many	TGCGCCAGCAGCCAGGGACAGGGTTCGGACACTGAAGCTTTCTTT	CASSQGQGSDTEAFF
TRBJ2-7	.	16	TRBV18	.	TGTGCCAGCTCACCACCTGACCGGGGCCCTCTACGCGAGCAGTACTTC	CASSPPDRGPLREQYF
TRBJ2-3	TRBD2	13	TRBV27	.	TGTGCCAGCAGTGTAGGGAGGGGAGATACGCAGTATTTT	CASSVGRGDTQYF
TRBJ1-1	TRBD1	15	TRBV27	.	TGTGCCAGCAGTTTAGCGGGACAGGGGGACACTGAAGCTTTCTTT	CASSLAGQGDTEAFF
TRBJ2-5	TRBD1	16	TRBV11-2	few	TGTGCCAGCAGCGGTGGTTCGACAGGGCTTCAAGAGACCCAGTACTTC	CASSGGSTGLQETQYF
TRBJ2-5	.	14	TRBV27	.	TGTGCCAGCAGTTTATTATTCGGCAGGGAGACCCAGTACTTC	CASSLLFGRETQYF
TRBJ1-1	.	15	TRBV2	.	TGTGCCAGCAGTGAAGATCCGGGATCGGACACTGAAGCTTTCTTT	CASSEDPGSDTEAFF
TRBJ2-5	TRBD2	14	TRBV19	.	TGTGCCAGTAGTATGGGGGGGTCCGGGGAGACCCAGTACTTC	CASSMGGSGETQYF
TRBJ1-1	TRBD1	13	TRBV12-3/TRBV12-4	many	TGTGCCAGCAGTCCCTCACAGGGGGCTGAAGCTTTCTTT	CASSPSQGAEAFF
TRBJ2-7	TRBD1	15	TRBV5-5	.	TGTGCCAGCAGTCGAGGGAAGGGGGCAGGCTACGAGCAGTACTTC	CASSRGKGAGYEQYF
TRBJ2-5	.	15	TRBV20-1	.	TGCAGTGCTAGAGATCGGGGTGGGGGACAAGAGACCCAGTACTTC	CSARDRGGGQETQYF
TRBJ2-3	.	15	TRBV7-3	.	TGTGCCAGCAGCTTAGTCGCTGGTAGCACAGATACGCAGTATTTT	CASSLVAGSTDTQYF
TRBJ2-5	TRBD2	16	TRBV13	few	TGTGCCAGCAGACCCGGACTAGCGGGAGTCGTTGAGACCCAGTACTTC	CASRPGLAGVVETQYF
TRBJ2-7	.	13	TRBV7-8	few	TGTGCCAGCAGCCCCCCTAGCTCCTACGAGCAGTACTTC	CASSPPSSYEQYF
TRBJ2-1	.	18	TRBV4-3	.	TGCGCCAGCAGCCAAGTCGGTCCCCCTAGCCTCACCTACAATGAGCAGTTCTTC	CASSQVGPPSLTYNEQFF
TRBJ1-5	TRBD1	16	TRBV5-5	.	TGTGCCAGCAGCTTGTGGGGACAGGGAGGAAATCAGCCCCAGCATTTT	CASSLWGQGGNQPQHF
TRBJ2-7	.	15	TRBV7-9	few	TGTGCCAGCAGCTCCTCCGTGACCCCCGTTTACGAGCAGTACTTC	CASSSSVTPVYEQYF
TRBJ1-6	.	16	TRBV20-1	.	TGCAGTGCTAGAGATTATCAGGGCTCCTATAATTCACCCCTCCACTTT	CSARDYQGSYNSPLHF
TRBJ2-1	.	17	TRBV27	few	TGTGCCAGCAGTTCCTTGGGAGCTGGGGATCCCCACAATGAGCAGTTCTTC	CASSSLGAGDPHNEQFF
TRBJ2-1	.	15	TRBV4-1	few	TGCGCCAGCAGCCTAGCATGGGAGAGCAGCAATGAGCAGTTCTTC	CASSLAWESSNEQFF
TRBJ2-2	TRBD1	17	TRBV4-1	few	TGCGCCAGCAGCCACCCCGGACAGGGGGAGGACACCGGGGAGCTGTTTTTT	CASSHPGQGEDTGELFF
TRBJ2-2	.	11	TRBV12-3/TRBV12-4	many	TGTGCCAGCAGTTTCTTAGGGGAGCTGTTTTTT	CASSFLGELFF
TRBJ1-1	.	14	TRBV5-1	few	TGCGCCAGCAGCTTGGAAACATTGCGCACTGAAGCTTTCTTT	CASSLETLRTEAFF
TRBJ2-1	.	15	TRBV12-3/TRBV12-4	.	TGTGCCAGCAGTACTACCGGGATTAATTACAATGAGCAGTTCTTC	CASSTTGINYNEQFF
TRBJ1-1	.	13	TRBV24-1	many	TGTGCCACCAGTGATTCCGGACACACTGAAGCTTTCTTT	CATSDSGHTEAFF
TRBJ2-7	.	13	TRBV9	.	TGTGCCAGCAGCGTAGACCCAACCTACGAGCAGTACTTC	CASSVDPTYEQYF
TRBJ2-7	.	13	TRBV5-6	few	TGTGCCAGCAGCCTGTACCGGGACTACGAGCAGTACTTC	CASSLYRDYEQYF
TRBJ1-1	TRBD1	17	TRBV4-3	.	TGCGCCAGCAGCCAAGTCAATGCGGACAGGGGGCCCTGGGAAGCTTTCTTT	CASSQVNADRGPWEAFF
TRBJ1-2	.	15	TRBV11-3	few	TGTGCCAGCAGCTTGAGCTCTGGGCCTAACTATGGCTACACCTTC	CASSLSSGPNYGYTF
TRBJ2-7	TRBD2	15	TRBV6-5	many	TGTGCCAGCAAGCTGGGACTAGCGGGAGATTACGAGCAGTACTTC	CASKLGLAGDYEQYF
TRBJ2-1	.	13	TRBV4-1	few	TGCGCCAGCAGCCCAAGGTCGGGCAATGAGCAGTTCTTC	CASSPRSGNEQFF
TRBJ2-3	.	16	TRBV12-3/TRBV12-4	.	TGTGCCAGCAGTCTAGGCGGGTATTCTAGCACAGATACGCAGTATTTT	CASSLGGYSSTDTQYF
TRBJ1-1	.	14	TRBV30	few	TGTGCCTGGAGCCTAGGAGGGGGGCGAACTGAAGCTTTCTTT	CAWSLGGGRTEAFF